Following are 2 T cell receptor beta chains from one sample sequenced in a study of neurological immune-mediated disorders (dated by TCRdb to between 2019 and 2020). Preparation of the library involved 5' RACE. TCRdb shows the sequencer as Illumina HiSeq 2500. TCRdb itself trimmed the public reads at Q25 with fastp, ran MiXCR and retained productive beta chains. Rows matching on CDR3 protein sequence are summarized as one entry with the most common DNA and genes. The sample records about 50,000 distinct CDR3 sequences, about 2% of which are singletons. Roughly 2.1% of the sample comes from the top ten. Sequenced input: PBMCs. The origin of the receptors is a woman aged 40 to 50 with multiple sclerosis.

This clonotype showed up many times. The rearrangement links TRBV5-1 to TRBJ1-5; D unresolved. The V gene lost 0 bases and the J gene lost 4 bases, with 11 bases spanning the gap. The CDR3 has 15 amino acids. Germline assignment: CDR1 SGHRS and CDR2 YFSETQ. CDR3 in amino acids: CASSLDGVGNQPQHF. The CDR3 DNA follows: TGCGCCAGCAGCTTGGATGGGGTTGGAAATCAGCCCCAGCATTTT.

This clonotype was detected many times. This rearrangement joins TRBV5-1 to TRBJ1-1, with D hard to call. With 2 bases removed from V and 6 bases from J, the gap between germline ends came to 11 bases. The CDR3 spans 13 residues. Looked up from germline, CDR1 is SGHRS and CDR2 is YFSETQ. This CDR3 is CASSFRTGAEAFF. Written as DNA, the CDR3 is TGCGCCAGCAGCTTTAGAACCGGCGCTGAAGCTTTCTTT.